What follows are 14 T cell receptor beta chains derived from one specimen sequenced in a study of cytomegalovirus exposure and HLA in healthy donors. The repertoire was sequenced with immunoSEQ multiplex PCR; TCRdb's copy has only in-frame clones and lacks some. The sample lists roughly 150,000 clones, 88% occurring once. The sample comprised PBMCs. These receptors all stem from a man younger than 35 in good health and CMV-seronegative.

The J gene is TRBJ2-1, the V gene TRBV9; TRBD2 matches 11 bases. CDR1 SGDLS and CDR2 YYNGEE come from the germline V gene. This CDR3 is built from 17 residues. V was pared by 3 bases and J by 4 bases, with 9 bases of the junction left unmatched. The CDR3 here is CASSGFSGRDGYNEQFF. Written as DNA, the CDR3 is TGTGCCAGCAGCGGATTTAGCGGGAGGGATGGGTACAATGAGCAGTTCTTC.

The V and J genes are TRBV5-4 and TRBJ2-7, with 7 bases aligning to TRBD1. Trimming removed 4 bases from V and 6 bases from J; junction bases left unmatched: 7. The CDR3 is 13 amino acids. In germline, CDR1 is SGHNT, CDR2 YYREEE (reference sequence). CDR3 DNA sequence: TGTGCCAGCAGCCTCCCGGGACAGCCCGAGCAGTACGTC. Translated, it gives CASSLPGQPEQYV.

V usage is TRBV5-8 and J usage is TRBJ1-1; no definite D call. Trimming cost V 0 bases and J 1 base, with 7 bases left between them. This CDR3 comprises 14 residues. The germline V gene encodes CDR1 SGHTS and CDR2 YDEGEE. The chain's CDR3 is CASSLGHKNTEAFF. The CDR3 region has the DNA TGTGCCAGCAGCTTGGGACACAAGAACACTGAAGCTTTCTTT.

The chain has TRBV7-8 and TRBJ1-6, with D unclear. Germline V gene data show CDR1 as SGHVS and CDR2 as FQNEAQ. V lost 2 bases and J 10 bases, leaving 18 bases between the germline ends. The CDR3 totals 16 residues. The CDR3 loop reads CASSLFGSSGPSPLHF. The CDR3 nucleotides are TGTGCCAGCAGCTTATTTGGCTCCAGCGGACCGTCACCCCTCCACTTT. Full variable domain (outside the CDR3, taken from reference TRBV7-8 and TRBJ1-6): GAGVSQSPRYKVAKRGQDVALRCDPISGHVSLFWYQQALGQGPEFLTYFQNEAQLDKSGLPSDRFFAERPEGSVSTLKIQRTQQEDSAVYLCASSLFGSSGPSPLHFGNGTRLTVT.

The chain couples TRBV5-1 to TRBJ1-1, with a weak D call TRBD1 (6 bases). Germline CDR1 is SGHRS and CDR2 is YFSETQ. V lost 2 bases, J lost 1 base, and 9 bases lay in between. The CDR3 loop spans 14 amino acids. The CDR3 spells CASSLGQPNTEAFF. The CDR3 coding sequence is TGCGCCAGCAGCTTAGGACAGCCGAACACTGAAGCTTTCTTT. Together with reference TRBV5-1 and TRBJ1-1, the CDR3 gives the full variable domain: KAGVTQTPRYLIKTRGQQVTLSCSPISGHRSVSWYQQTPGQGLQFLFEYFSETQRNKGNFPGRFSGRQFSNSRSEMNVSTLELGDSALYLCASSLGQPNTEAFFGQGTRLTVV.

The chain carries TRBV6-5 and TRBJ2-1; D possibly corresponds to TRBD2 (5 bases). Germline loops: CDR1 MNHEY, CDR2 SVGAGI. Between the trimmed V and J ends, which lost 3 bases and 5 bases, there was a span of 11 bases. This CDR3 region has 14 residues. Here the CDR3 DNA reads TGTGCCAGCAGTTATGTTAGCGAAGACAATGAGCAGTTCTTC. It translates to CASSYVSEDNEQFF.

The rearrangement uses TRBV7-9 and TRBJ2-3; TRBD2 matches 7 bases. J lost 2 bases, V lost 5 bases, and 10 bases had no gene match. The CDR3 consists of 16 residues. From germline, CDR1 is SEHNR and CDR2 FQNEAQ (reference sequence). The CDR3 region is CASSPGGSSFTDTQYF. The CDR3 DNA reads TGTGCCAGCAGCCCCGGGGGGAGCTCCTTCACAGATACGCAGTATTTT.

This rearrangement joins TRBV7-9 to TRBJ2-7; possible D gene TRBD2, 6 bases. V was clipped by 1 base and J by 3 bases, with 10 bases between them. Germline V gene sequence: CDR1 SEHNR, CDR2 FQNEAQ (reference sequence). CDR3 length equals 14 residues. The CDR3 spells CASSLGTKIYEQYF. In DNA form, the CDR3 reads TGTGCCAGCAGCTTAGGGACTAAGATCTACGAGCAGTACTTC.

The V gene is TRBV6-1, the J gene TRBJ1-5, with unresolved D. This CDR3 has 13 residues. In germline, CDR1 is MNHNS, CDR2 SASEGT. V lost 1 base, J lost 7 bases, and 8 bases lay in between. DNA of the CDR3: TGTGCCAGCAGTGAAGTGGAGGCCCAGCCCCAGCATTTT. As protein: CASSEVEAQPQHF.

Only one count was recorded for this clone. The chain recombines TRBV6-1 with TRBJ1-5; D gene uncertain. V lost 1 base and J lost 4, with 8 bases in between. Germline V gene sequence: CDR1 MNHNS, CDR2 SASEGT. There are 14 residues in the CDR3. The CDR3 is CASSEVSGNQPQHF. The CDR3 coding sequence is TGTGCCAGCAGTGAAGTGTCAGGTAATCAGCCCCAGCATTTT.

Details on this clone: Sequence at one end of the junction differs from germline and may be a read error. This chain connects TRBV7-7 to TRBJ2-7; TRBD2 agrees at 10 bases. Germline V gives CDR1 SSHAT, CDR2 FNYEAQ (reference sequence). The CDR3 contains 15 residues. CDR3 sequence (DNA): TGTGCTAGCAGCTCGACCGCGGTAGCGGGAGGCGAGCAGTACTTC. It translates to CASSSTAVAGGEQYF.

The chain is built from TRBV5-1 and TRBJ2-5; 9 positions match TRBD2. Trimming at V came to 3 bases and at J to 2 bases, leaving 8 bases not matched to a gene. The CDR3 is 16 residues long. CDR1 is SGHRS, CDR2 YFSETQ, per germline. The CDR3: CASSSGSSGAQETQYF. The CDR3 DNA is TGCGCCAGCAGCTCGGGGTCTAGCGGGGCTCAAGAGACCCAGTACTTC.

The chain links TRBV5-1 to TRBJ2-7; a possible D gene is TRBD2 (5 bases). The CDR3 totals 13 residues. CDR1 is SGHRS, CDR2 YFSETQ, per germline. With 0 bases removed from V and 3 bases from J, the gap between germline ends came to 7 bases. CDR3: CASSLGENYEQYF. Written as DNA, the CDR3 is TGCGCCAGCAGCTTGGGGGAGAACTACGAGCAGTACTTC.

CDR3 region: CASSWEGRGYTF. In DNA, the CDR3 is TGTGCCAGCAGCTGGGAGGGTCGGGGCTACACCTTC. The chain joins TRBV7-8 to TRBJ1-2, with no clear D. Germline lookup yields CDR1 SGHVS and CDR2 FQNEAQ. This CDR3 is built from 12 residues. Trimming shortened V by 4 bases and J by 8 bases, and 11 bases separated the two germline ends.